The sample holds a few counts of the clone carrying this T cell receptor (beta chain). Its antigen is unidentified. This sample was included in a study of T cell repertoires in cytomegalovirus infection. Study context: Matching HLA type and CMV infection were both indicated by public TCR beta signatures.

TCRdb re-called the reads through MiXCR, storing one row per CDR3 protein. The table shows about 78,000 distinct CDR3 sequences, with around 40% occurring only once. The sequence was collected from a human donor in good health (CMV status not recorded). Some clones in this sample may be carry-over from other donors' samples. Here the sequenced sample was CD8+ T cells from cultured PBMCs, taken from culture after CMV antigen stimulation.

The CDR3 region is CASSPWTGQGETQYF. Here the CDR3 DNA reads TGTGCCAGCAGCCCTTGGACAGGGCAGGGAGAGACCCAGTACTTC. The chain is built from TRBV7-2 and TRBJ2-5; 8 bases line up with TRBD1. Germline V gene sequence: CDR1 SGHTA, CDR2 FQGNSA. Trimming at V came to 5 bases and at J to 4 bases, leaving 9 bases not matched to a gene. The CDR3 extends over 15 amino acids.